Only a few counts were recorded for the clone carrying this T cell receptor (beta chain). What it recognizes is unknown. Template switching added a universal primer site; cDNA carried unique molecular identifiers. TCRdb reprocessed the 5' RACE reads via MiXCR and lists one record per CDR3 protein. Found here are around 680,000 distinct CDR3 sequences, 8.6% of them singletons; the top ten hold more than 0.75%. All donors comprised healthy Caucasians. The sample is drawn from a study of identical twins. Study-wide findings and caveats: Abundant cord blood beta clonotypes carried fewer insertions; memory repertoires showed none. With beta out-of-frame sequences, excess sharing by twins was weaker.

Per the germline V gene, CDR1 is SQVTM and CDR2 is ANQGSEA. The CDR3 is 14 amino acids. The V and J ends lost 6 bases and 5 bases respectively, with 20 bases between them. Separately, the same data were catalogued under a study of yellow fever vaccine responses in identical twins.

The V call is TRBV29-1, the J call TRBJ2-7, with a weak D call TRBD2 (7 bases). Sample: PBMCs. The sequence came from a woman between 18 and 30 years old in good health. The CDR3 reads CSVRGGGDSHEQYF. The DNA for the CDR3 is TGCAGCGTCAGAGGGGGGGGCGATTCGCACGAGCAGTACTTC.